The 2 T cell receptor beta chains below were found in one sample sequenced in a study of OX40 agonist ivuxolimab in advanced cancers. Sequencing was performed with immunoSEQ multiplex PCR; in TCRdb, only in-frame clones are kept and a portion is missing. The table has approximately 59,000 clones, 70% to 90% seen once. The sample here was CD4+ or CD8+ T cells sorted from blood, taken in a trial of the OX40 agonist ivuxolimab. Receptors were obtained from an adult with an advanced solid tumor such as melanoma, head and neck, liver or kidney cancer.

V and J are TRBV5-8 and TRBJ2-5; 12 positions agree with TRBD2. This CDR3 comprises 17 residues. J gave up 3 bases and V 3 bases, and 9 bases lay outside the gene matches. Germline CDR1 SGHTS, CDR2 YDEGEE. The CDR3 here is CASSSLAGGRYKETQYF. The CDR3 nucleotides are TGTGCCAGCAGCTCCCTAGCGGGAGGGCGATACAAAGAGACCCAGTACTTC.

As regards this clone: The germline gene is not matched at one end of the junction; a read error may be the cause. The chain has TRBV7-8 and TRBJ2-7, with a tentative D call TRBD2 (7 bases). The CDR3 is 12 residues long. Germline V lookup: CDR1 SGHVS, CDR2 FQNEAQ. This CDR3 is CASSFLGGRKNF. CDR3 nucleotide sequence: TGTGCCAGCAGCTTTTTGGGGGGGCGGAAGAACTTC.